Below are 15 T cell receptor beta chains sequenced from a single sample in a study of blood T cells in healthy people across ages (dated by TCRdb to between 2014 and 2017). The method behind the library was 5' RACE. Sequenced on an Illumina HiSeq 2500. A second PCR of about 6 to 11 cycles was run with a J-beta primer mix and a sample-barcoded 5' primer. TCRdb reanalyzed the raw reads on its own, using fastp at Q25 for trimming and MiXCR for clone calling, and kept in-frame beta chains. When rows share a CDR3 protein, they turn into one entry using the most common DNA and genes. The sample table shows about 930,000 distinct CDR3 sequences, and 25% to 30% are seen once. Clones ranked in the top ten supply about 9.4% of the sample. This sample also belongs to another study, concerning T cells of mothers and their children.

Sequencing was carried out using blood. The receptor source for this set is a woman in her forties in good health.

Points on this clonotype: The junction shows a germline mismatch at one end, possibly a read error. The chain couples TRBV28 to TRBJ2-3, with D possibly TRBD2 on 5 matching bases. The CDR3 has 13 amino acids. Germline lookup yields CDR1 MDHEN and CDR2 SYDVKM. In nucleotides, the CDR3 is TGTGCCAGCATCCCGACTAACACAGATACGCGGTATTTT. Translated, it gives CASIPTNTDTRYF. The whole variable domain, filled in from reference TRBV28 and TRBJ2-3, reads DVKVTQSSRYLVKRTGEKVFLECVQDMDHENMFWYRQDPGLGLRLIYFSYDVKMKEKGDIPEGYSVSREKKERFSLILESASTNQTSMYLCASIPTNTDTRYFGPGTRLTVL.

The sample holds many counts of this clonotype. V and J are TRBV6-5 and TRBJ2-7; perhaps D is TRBD1 or TRBD2 (5 bases each). Germline V gene lookup returns CDR1 MNHEY and CDR2 SVGAGI. With 5 bases removed from V and 3 bases from J, the gap between germline ends came to 20 bases. CDR3 length: 16 amino acids. The CDR3 DNA reads as TGTGCCAGCAGTCAACTGGGAGCAGGGAATGTCTACGAGCAGTACTTC. Protein sequence: CASSQLGAGNVYEQYF.

This rearrangement joins TRBV29-1 to TRBJ2-7; no clear D. There are 12 residues in the CDR3. V was pared by 7 bases and J by 5 bases, with 15 bases between. Germline-derived CDR1 and CDR2 are SQVTM and ANQGSEA. This chain's CDR3 is CSAWAGSNEQYF. In nucleotides, the CDR3 is TGCAGCGCCTGGGCCGGGTCCAACGAGCAGTACTTC.

The chain is built from TRBV5-5 and TRBJ1-6, with D maybe TRBD1 (5 bases). Germline V gene lookup returns CDR1 SGHKS and CDR2 YYEKEE (reference sequence). This CDR3 contains 15 residues. Trimming shortened V by 4 bases and J by 9 bases, and 17 bases separated the two germline ends. The CDR3 DNA reads as TGTGCCAGCAGCCAGCTGGGACGGGGGGGTTCACCCCTCCACTTT. It specifies CASSQLGRGGSPLHF.

Details on this clonotype: A much larger clonotype is one base distant, so this may be a read error. The V gene is TRBV29-1, the J gene TRBJ2-7; D gene uncertain. Trimming shortened V by 6 bases and J by 6 bases, and 9 bases separated the two germline ends. This CDR3 is built from 10 residues. Germline-derived CDR1 and CDR2 are SQVTM and ANQGSEA. This CDR3 reads CSVLYSEQYF. CDR3 nucleotide sequence: TGCAGCGTACTGTATTCCGAGCAGTACTTC.

The genes are TRBV5-1 and TRBJ2-7; possible D gene TRBD1, 6 bases. V lost 4 bases to trimming and J lost 0 bases, with 11 bases between them. Germline V CDR1 and CDR2: SGHRS, YFSETQ. The CDR3 consists of 14 residues. The CDR3 sequence is CASSPDSGSYEQYF. The CDR3 nucleotides read TGCGCCAGCAGCCCGGACAGTGGCTCCTACGAGCAGTACTTC.

This chain joins TRBV7-9 and TRBJ1-3; tentatively, D is TRBD1 (5 bases). The CDR3 contains 14 residues. Germline V lookup: CDR1 SEHNR, CDR2 FQNEAQ (reference sequence). V was trimmed by 4 bases and J by 3 bases, leaving 10 bases between them. CDR3 in amino acids: CASSSPGIGNTIYF. In DNA form, the CDR3 reads TGTGCCAGCAGCTCTCCAGGGATTGGAAACACCATATATTTT.

This clonotype was recorded at least ten times. The chain joins TRBV20-1 to TRBJ1-2; TRBD1 is a possible D gene (6 bases). Germline loops: CDR1 DFQATT, CDR2 SNEGSKA (reference sequence). The CDR3 contains 13 residues. The germline V and J ends were trimmed by 4 bases and 4 bases, with 13 bases remaining between them. The CDR3 is CSAKPGGAYGYTF. DNA for the CDR3: TGCAGTGCTAAGCCCGGGGGGGCCTATGGCTACACCTTC.

The chain joins TRBV28 to TRBJ1-4, with D unclear. The CDR3 runs to 16 residues. Trimming left V 6 bases short and J 0 bases short, with 14 bases between. In germline, CDR1 is MDHEN, CDR2 SYDVKM. In DNA, the CDR3 is TGTGCCAGCAGCCGGCGGACCGGGACAACTAATGAAAAACTGTTTTTT. It encodes CASSRRTGTTNEKLFF.

The rearrangement uses TRBV12-3 or TRBV12-4 and TRBJ1-5; TRBD1 matches 8 bases. The CDR3 loop spans 16 amino acids. Trimming at V came to 5 bases and at J to 4 bases, leaving 10 bases not matched to a gene. CDR3 sequence reads: CASSPTWTGPNQPQHF. The CDR3, as DNA: TGTGCCAGCAGTCCCACGTGGACAGGGCCAAATCAGCCCCAGCATTTT.

This sequence joins TRBV5-1 and TRBJ2-1; 7 nucleotides match TRBD1. Germline V gene sequence: CDR1 SGHRS, CDR2 YFSETQ. The CDR3 sequence is 14 residues long. The V and J ends lost 4 bases and 8 bases, in that order; junction bases with no gene match: 9. The CDR3, as DNA: TGCGCCAGCAGCCAAGAGGGACAGAAGGATGAGCAGTTCTTC. Encoded protein: CASSQEGQKDEQFF.

J is TRBJ2-7 and V is TRBV20-1; D may be TRBD1 (5 bases). The V end was cut by 5 bases, the J end by 3 bases, with 8 bases between. This CDR3 is 11 amino acids long. Germline values: CDR1 DFQATT, CDR2 SNEGSKA (reference sequence). The CDR3 reads CSAEDSYEQYF. For the CDR3, the DNA is TGCAGTGCTGAAGACAGCTACGAGCAGTACTTC.

V usage is TRBV13 and J usage is TRBJ1-1; a possible D gene is TRBD1 (5 bases). Germline V gives CDR1 PRHDT, CDR2 FYEKMQ (reference sequence). The germline V and J ends were trimmed by 7 bases and 1 base, with 10 bases remaining between them. This CDR3 spans 13 amino acids. The CDR3 loop reads CASNSGGNTEAFF. For the CDR3, the DNA is TGTGCCAGCAATAGTGGGGGGAACACTGAAGCTTTCTTT.

In its sample, this clonotype was seen a few times. The chain links TRBV20-1 to TRBJ1-2, with D uncertain. The CDR3 covers 13 residues. Germline lookup yields CDR1 DFQATT and CDR2 SNEGSKA (reference sequence). V shed 3 bases and J shed 12 bases, with 20 bases lying between them. This chain's CDR3 is CSARDRDGSVNTF. The CDR3 region has the DNA TGCAGTGCTAGGGATCGAGACGGCTCAGTCAACACCTTC.

This clonotype occurred a few times. This chain links TRBV28 with TRBJ2-7; 12 bases fit TRBD2. This CDR3 contains 15 residues. CDR1 is MDHEN and CDR2 is SYDVKM in the germline V gene. V shed 4 bases, J shed 3 bases, and the junction held 4 bases outside the gene matches. The CDR3 spells CASSSPSGGVYEQYF. CDR3 nucleotide sequence: TGTGCCAGCAGTTCACCTAGCGGGGGGGTCTACGAGCAGTACTTC.